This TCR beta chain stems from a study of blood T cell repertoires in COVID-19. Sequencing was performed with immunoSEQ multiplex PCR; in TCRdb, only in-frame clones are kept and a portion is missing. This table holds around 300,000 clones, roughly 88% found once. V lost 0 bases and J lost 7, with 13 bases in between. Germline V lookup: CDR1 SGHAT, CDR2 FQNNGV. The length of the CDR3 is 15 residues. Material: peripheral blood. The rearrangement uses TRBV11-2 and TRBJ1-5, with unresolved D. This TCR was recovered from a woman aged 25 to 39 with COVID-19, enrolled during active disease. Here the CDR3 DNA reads TGTGCCAGCAGCTTAGATTACCGGTCGGGGCAGCCCCAGCATTTT. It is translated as CASSLDYRSGQPQHF.